This T cell receptor beta chain was recorded in a study of spatial heterogeneity in lung cancer. Remarks on this clonotype: The antigen is not known.

Every molecule of TCR cDNA had its own unique molecular identifier. TCRdb itself ran the 5' RACE reads through MiXCR, one entry per CDR3 protein. This table has 50,000 or so distinct CDR3 sequences, over 9.5% appearing once. Study-level results: Circulating ubiquitous expanded tumor TCRs were observed more frequently at resection than at follow-up.

Trimming removed 4 bases at V and 3 bases at J, with 11 bases between. The CDR3 has 15 residues. The germline CDR1 and CDR2 sequences are SGDLS and YYNGEE. The time point denotes: sample taken at primary tumor resection. Unsorted whole RNA from tumor, nontumor lung or frozen PBMC underwent sequencing. Here the sequenced sample was PBMCs, taken at surgery. The chain couples TRBV9 to TRBJ2-6, with D tentatively TRBD2 (6 bases). This TCR was sampled from a female donor with early-stage non-small cell lung cancer. The CDR3 is CASSMRGGGANVLTF. CDR3 in DNA: TGTGCCAGCAGCATGAGGGGAGGTGGGGCCAACGTCCTGACTTTC.